These T cell receptor beta chains were read from a single sample in a study of cytomegalovirus exposure and HLA in healthy donors. Profiling relied on immunoSEQ multiplex PCR, and the TCRdb table lists in-frame clones only, not all of them. Of 100,000 to 150,000 clones listed, 82% are singletons. Source material: PBMCs. These receptors all stem from a male donor in good health and CMV-seropositive. The CDR3 runs from the conserved cysteine through the conserved F or W. The D gene is left open where the match is weak. Clone sizes are given selectively: once, few, many, or a class where the clone is expanded.

CASSAGLAEETQYF | TGTGCCAGCAGCGCCGGACTAGCGGAAGAGACCCAGTACTTC | TRBJ2-5 | TRBD2 | TRBV9 | once
CASSRWDWDEQYF | TGTGCCAGCAGCCGATGGGACTGGGATGAGCAGTACTTC | TRBJ2-7 | . | TRBV28 | .
CASSSTYEQYF | TGTGCCAGCAGCTCTACCTACGAGCAGTACTTC | TRBJ2-7 | . | TRBV7-2 | few
CASSSGEEGTIYF | TGTGCCAGCTCATCAGGGGAAGAGGGCACCATATATTTT | TRBJ1-3 | . | TRBV18 | .
CASAPGAYEQYF | TGTGCTAGTGCCCCAGGGGCCTACGAGCAGTACTTC | TRBJ2-7 | . | TRBV12-5 | .
CASSFPGFEAFF | TGTGCCAGCAGCTTTCCCGGGTTCGAAGCTTTCTTT | TRBJ1-1 | . | TRBV5-4 | .
CASSVGASYEQYF | TGTGCCAGCAGCGTTGGGGCTAGCTACGAGCAGTACTTC | TRBJ2-7 | . | TRBV9 | few
CASSLLGAEQYF | TGTGCCAGCAGCTTATTGGGGGCTGAGCAGTACTTC | TRBJ2-7 | . | TRBV11-2 | .
CASNVGGRASEQYF | TGTGCCAGCAACGTGGGCGGGAGAGCGTCCGAGCAGTACTTC | TRBJ2-7 | TRBD2 | TRBV2 | .
CASRTGGRTEAFF | TGTGCCAGCAGGACAGGGGGCCGAACTGAAGCTTTCTTT | TRBJ1-1 | TRBD1 | TRBV5-6 | .
CASSLAALNTEAFF | TGTGCCAGCAGCTTAGCGGCCCTGAACACTGAAGCTTTCTTT | TRBJ1-1 | . | TRBV7-9 | .
CASSIYETGVYNEQFF | TGTGCCAGTAGTATTTATGAGACAGGGGTCTACAATGAGCAGTTCTTC | TRBJ2-1 | TRBD1 | TRBV19 | .
CASSSKSDTGELFF | TGTGCCAGCAGTTCGAAGTCGGACACCGGGGAGCTGTTTTTT | TRBJ2-2 | . | TRBV7-9 | .
CASSFPGTGKNEQYF | TGTGCCAGCAGTTTCCCCGGGACAGGGAAAAACGAGCAGTACTTC | TRBJ2-7 | TRBD1 | TRBV27 | few
CASTPGRNTDTQYF | TGTGCCAGCACCCCCGGGAGGAACACGGATACGCAGTATTTT | TRBJ2-3 | TRBD2 | TRBV2 | once
CSVRVGLGVAEQYF | TGCAGCGTTAGAGTGGGACTAGGTGTTGCCGAGCAGTACTTC | TRBJ2-7 | TRBD2 | TRBV29-1 | once
CASSSNRGGTHNEQFF | TGTGCCAGCAGCTCCAACCGCGGCGGGACCCACAATGAGCAGTTCTTC | TRBJ2-1 | . | TRBV9 | few
CASSQADREPGNTIYF | TGCGCCAGCAGCCAGGCTGACAGGGAGCCTGGAAACACCATATATTTT | TRBJ1-3 | TRBD1 | TRBV4-3 | .
CASSEIFGGRTYNEQFF | TGCGCCAGCAGTGAAATCTTCGGCGGGCGAACCTACAATGAGCAGTTCTTC | TRBJ2-1 | . | TRBV10-1 | .
CASSLKWRQGPKQEELFF | TGTGCCAGCAGTTTAAAATGGCGTCAGGGTCCAAAGCAGGAGGAGCTGTTTTTT | TRBJ2-2 | . | TRBV27 | .
CASSLNRPANTEAFF | TGCGCCAGCAGCTTGAACAGGCCGGCGAACACTGAAGCTTTCTTT | TRBJ1-1 | . | TRBV5-1 | .
CASSEPAPNTIYF | TGCGCCAGCAGTGAGCCCGCGCCAAACACCATATATTTT | TRBJ1-3 | . | TRBV10-2 | .